The 17 T cell receptor beta chains below were found in one sample sequenced in a study of PD-1 blockade in classical Hodgkin lymphoma. All the patients suffered relapse after autologous stem cell transplantation, and brentuximab vedotin exposure differed. Only in-frame clones appear in the TCRdb table, and some are missing; sequencing was by immunoSEQ multiplex PCR. The table shows just under 30,000 clones, with around 70% occurring only once. The source material was peripheral blood mononuclear cells (PBMCs), sampled before the second cycle of nivolumab. These receptors were obtained from a human donor with classical Hodgkin lymphoma.

J is TRBJ2-6 and V is TRBV6-4; maybe TRBD1 (7 bases). Per germline, CDR1 MRHNA and CDR2 SNTAGT. V was shortened by 7 bases and J by 0 bases, with 19 bases between the two germline ends. CDR3 length: 18 residues. Written as DNA, the CDR3 is TGTGCCAGCACGATCGCGGGACAGCCTCCCTCTGGGGCCAACGTCCTGACTTTC. Protein: CASTIAGQPPSGANVLTF.

V usage is TRBV5-1 and J usage is TRBJ2-1; D perhaps matches TRBD1 (6 bases). Germline V gene data show CDR1 as SGHRS and CDR2 as YFSETQ. The V end lost 0 bases, the J end lost 7 bases, and 20 bases lay between the germline ends. This CDR3 has 17 residues. The CDR3 sequence: CASSLEGSGALRNEQFF. The DNA of the CDR3 is TGCGCCAGCAGCTTGGAAGGGTCAGGGGCCCTTCGAAATGAGCAGTTCTTC.

This sequence joins TRBV30 and TRBJ2-7; D is tentatively TRBD1 or TRBD2 (5 bases each). The CDR3 sequence is 14 residues long. Germline lookup yields CDR1 GTSNPN and CDR2 SVGIG (reference sequence). V lost 2 bases to trimming and J lost 6 bases, with 17 bases between them. The CDR3: CAWSTGADSGEQYF. CDR3 DNA sequence: TGTGCCTGGAGTACCGGGGCCGATTCTGGCGAGCAGTACTTC.

This clone was observed a handful of times. V and J are TRBV6-6 and TRBJ1-4; TRBD1 might be the D (6 bases). The CDR3 covers 16 residues. The V gene's germline CDR1 is MNHNY and CDR2 SVGAGI (reference sequence). With 3 bases removed from V and 4 bases from J, the gap between germline ends came to 15 bases. CDR3 DNA: TGTGCCAGCAGTTATGGGGGGGCGCCTGGTAATGAAAAACTGTTTTTT. Protein product: CASSYGGAPGNEKLFF.

The V call is TRBV18, the J call TRBJ2-7, with 10 bases aligning to TRBD2. Germline loops: CDR1 KGHSH, CDR2 LQKENI. V trimming: 2 bases; J trimming: 6 bases; junction bases outside the gene matches: 4. This CDR3 region has 14 residues. CDR3 region: CASSPGQREGEQYF. CDR3 sequence (DNA): TGTGCCAGCTCACCAGGTCAGCGGGAGGGCGAGCAGTACTTC. Combining the CDR3 with reference TRBV18 and TRBJ2-7 gives the whole variable domain NAGVMQNPRHLVRRRGQEARLRCSPMKGHSHVYWYRQLPEEGLKFMVYLQKENIIDESGMPKERFSAEFPKEGPSILRIQQVVRGDSAAYFCASSPGQREGEQYFGPGTRLTVT.

The genes are TRBV28 and TRBJ2-7; 11 nucleotides match TRBD1. Trimming removed 6 bases from V and 3 bases from J; junction bases left unmatched: 7. CDR1 is MDHEN and CDR2 is SYDVKM in the germline V gene. The CDR3 extends over 15 amino acids. CDR3 sequence: CASSYAGTGGYEQYF. The CDR3 DNA is TGTGCCAGCAGCTATGCCGGGACAGGGGGCTACGAGCAGTACTTC.

This chain joins TRBV6-5 and TRBJ2-1, with D possibly TRBD1 on 6 matching bases. Trimming removed 8 bases at V and 7 bases at J, with 21 bases between. The CDR3 covers 15 residues. Germline V gene data show CDR1 as MNHEY and CDR2 as SVGAGI. CDR3 sequence: CASRGQPYGENEQFF. CDR3 sequence (DNA): TGTGCCAGCCGGGGACAACCGTATGGGGAAAATGAGCAGTTCTTC.

V and J are TRBV5-1 and TRBJ1-4, with TRBD1 matching over 9 bases. Germline loops: CDR1 SGHRS, CDR2 YFSETQ. This CDR3 is 15 amino acids long. Trimming cost V 5 bases and J 5 bases; bases outside gene matches: 7. Written as DNA, the CDR3 is TGCGCCAGCAGTTATTCCGGGACAGGGAATGAAAAACTGTTTTTT. It specifies CASSYSGTGNEKLFF.

This rearrangement joins TRBV7-8 to TRBJ1-6; 10 nucleotides agree with TRBD1. V dropped 3 bases and J dropped 7; count of bases not matched to a gene: 12. The CDR3 runs to 18 residues. Germline CDR1 is SGHVS and CDR2 is FQNEAQ. The DNA of the CDR3 is TGTGCCAGCAGCTTGATGCCTGGACAGGGGGAAACCAATTCACCCCTCCACTTT. This encodes CASSLMPGQGETNSPLHF.

This sequence joins TRBV20-1 and TRBJ1-2, with D hard to call. V lost 0 bases and J 2 bases, leaving 1 base between the germline ends. CDR1 and CDR2 from the germline V gene are DFQATT and SNEGSKA (reference sequence). The CDR3 has 11 residues. The CDR3, as DNA: TGCAGTGCTAGAGACAACTATGGCTACACCTTC. Amino acids: CSARDNYGYTF.

The rearrangement uses TRBV7-2 and TRBJ2-2; 8 bases agree with TRBD1. Germline V CDR1 and CDR2: SGHTA, FQGNSA. The length of the CDR3 is 14 residues. With V trimmed by 5 bases and J by 4 bases, 3 bases remained unmatched. CDR3 sequence reads: CASSRQGSTGELFF. The CDR3 DNA follows: TGTGCCAGCAGCCGACAGGGGAGCACCGGGGAGCTGTTTTTT.

The chain joins TRBV4-3 to TRBJ2-7, with TRBD2 as a possible D gene (5 bases). This CDR3 region has 17 residues. Trimming shortened V by 1 base and J by 2 bases, and 18 bases separated the two germline ends. Germline CDR1 and CDR2: LGHNA and YSLEER. The CDR3 DNA sequence: TGCGCCAGCAGCCAAGGTTACGGGCGGGCTAACCCCTACGAGCAGTACTTC. Its translation: CASSQGYGRANPYEQYF.

In this sample, this clone turned up a few times. Within the sample, other DNA sequences also encode this same CDR3. The V and J genes are TRBV5-1 and TRBJ1-5; D unresolved. Trimming took 1 base from V and 2 from J, leaving 13 bases between them. The CDR3 is 16 amino acids. Germline lookup yields CDR1 SGHRS and CDR2 YFSETQ. The CDR3 loop is CASSLYGPAGNQPQHF. The CDR3, as DNA: TGCGCCAGCAGCTTGTATGGGCCTGCGGGCAATCAGCCCCAGCATTTT.

The chain combines TRBV7-2 with TRBJ1-3; D gene ambiguous. Trimming took 2 bases from V and 0 from J, leaving 8 bases between them. CDR3 length: 15 amino acids. Germline CDR1 SGHTA, CDR2 FQGNSA. The CDR3 DNA sequence: TGTGCCAGCAGCTTATGGACCGGCTCTGGAAACACCATATATTTT. It specifies CASSLWTGSGNTIYF.

V gene TRBV28 combines with J gene TRBJ1-4; the D gene is possibly TRBD1 (6 bases). CDR3 size: 16 residues. The V end lost 0 bases, the J end lost 8 bases, and 16 bases lay between the germline ends. The germline V gene encodes CDR1 MDHEN and CDR2 SYDVKM. The CDR3 nucleotides are TGTGCCAGCAGTTTATGGGCCCTACCCCAGGGGGAAAAACTGTTTTTT. It is translated as CASSLWALPQGEKLFF.

This clone was picked up a small number of times. The chain is built from TRBV19 and TRBJ1-5; D is possibly TRBD1 (6 bases). The CDR3 is 14 residues long. Trimming took 5 bases from V and 9 from J, leaving 17 bases between them. Germline V gene lookup returns CDR1 LNHDA and CDR2 SQIVND (reference sequence). The CDR3 DNA follows: TGTGCCAGTAGTTCACAGGGCCTCGCTACGCCCCAGCATTTT. Translated, it gives CASSSQGLATPQHF. Drawing the rest from reference TRBV19 and TRBJ1-5, the complete variable domain is DGGITQSPKYLFRKEGQNVTLSCEQNLNHDAMYWYRQDPGQGLRLIYYSQIVNDFQKGDIAEGYSVSREKKESFPLTVTSAQKNPTAFYLCASSSQGLATPQHFGDGTRLSIL.

This clone was counted between two and nine times. The chain joins TRBV19 to TRBJ1-4; no clear D. Germline lookup yields CDR1 LNHDA and CDR2 SQIVND (reference sequence). V was trimmed by 7 bases and J by 0 bases, leaving 12 bases between them. This CDR3 is built from 15 residues. As DNA, the CDR3 is TGTGCCAGTACCCGGGGAGTTGCAACTAATGAAAAACTGTTTTTT. Amino acids: CASTRGVATNEKLFF.